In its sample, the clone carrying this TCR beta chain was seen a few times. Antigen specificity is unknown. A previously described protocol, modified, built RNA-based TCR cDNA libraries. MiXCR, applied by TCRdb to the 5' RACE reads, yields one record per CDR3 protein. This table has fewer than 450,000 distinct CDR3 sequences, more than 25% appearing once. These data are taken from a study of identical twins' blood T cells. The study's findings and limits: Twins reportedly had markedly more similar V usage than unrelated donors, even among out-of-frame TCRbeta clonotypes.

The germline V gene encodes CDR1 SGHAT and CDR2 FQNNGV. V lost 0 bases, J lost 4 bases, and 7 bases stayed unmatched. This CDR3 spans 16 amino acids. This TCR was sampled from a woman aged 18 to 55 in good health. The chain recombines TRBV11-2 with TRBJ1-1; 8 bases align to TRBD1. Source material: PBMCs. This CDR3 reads CASSLDLGTGGTEAFF. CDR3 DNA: TGTGCCAGCAGCTTAGATCTAGGGACAGGAGGCACTGAAGCTTTCTTT.